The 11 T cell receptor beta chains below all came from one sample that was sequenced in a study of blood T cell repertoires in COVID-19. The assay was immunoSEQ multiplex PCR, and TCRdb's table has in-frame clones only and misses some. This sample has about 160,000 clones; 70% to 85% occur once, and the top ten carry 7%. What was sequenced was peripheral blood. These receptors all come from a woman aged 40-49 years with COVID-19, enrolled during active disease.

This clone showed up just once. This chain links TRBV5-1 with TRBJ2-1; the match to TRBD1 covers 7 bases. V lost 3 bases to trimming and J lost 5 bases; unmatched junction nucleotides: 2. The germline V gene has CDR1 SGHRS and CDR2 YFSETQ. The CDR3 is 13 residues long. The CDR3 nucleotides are TGCGCCAGCAGCTCGGGGACAGACAATGAGCAGTTCTTC. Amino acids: CASSSGTDNEQFF.

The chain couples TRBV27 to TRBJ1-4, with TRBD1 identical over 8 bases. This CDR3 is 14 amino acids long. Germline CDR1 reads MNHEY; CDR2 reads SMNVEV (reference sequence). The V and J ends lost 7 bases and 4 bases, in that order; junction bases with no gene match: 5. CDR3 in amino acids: CASKIGQGNEKLFF. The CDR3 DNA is TGTGCCAGCAAAATCGGACAGGGTAATGAAAAACTGTTTTTT.

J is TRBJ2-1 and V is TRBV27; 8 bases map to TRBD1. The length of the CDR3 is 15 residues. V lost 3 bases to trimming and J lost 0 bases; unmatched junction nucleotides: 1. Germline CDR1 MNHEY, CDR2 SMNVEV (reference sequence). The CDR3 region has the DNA TGTGCCAGCAGTTTTGGGACAGGCTCCTACAATGAGCAGTTCTTC. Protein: CASSFGTGSYNEQFF.

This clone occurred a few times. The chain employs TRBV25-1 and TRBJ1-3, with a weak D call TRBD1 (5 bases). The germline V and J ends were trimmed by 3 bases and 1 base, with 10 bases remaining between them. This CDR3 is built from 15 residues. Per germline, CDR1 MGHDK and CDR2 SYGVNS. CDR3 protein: CASSDFRTSGNTIYF. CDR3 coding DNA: TGTGCCAGCAGTGACTTCCGGACATCTGGAAACACCATATATTTT. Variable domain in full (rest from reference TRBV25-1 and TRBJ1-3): EADIYQTPRYLVIGTGKKITLECSQTMGHDKMYWYQQDPGMELHLIHYSYGVNSTEKGDLSSESTVSRIRTEHFPLTLESARPSHTSQYLCASSDFRTSGNTIYFGEGSWLTVV.

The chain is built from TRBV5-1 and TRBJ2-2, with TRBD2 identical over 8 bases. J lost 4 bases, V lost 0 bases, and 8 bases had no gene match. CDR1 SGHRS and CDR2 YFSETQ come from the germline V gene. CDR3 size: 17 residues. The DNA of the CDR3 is TGCGCCAGCAGCTTGGAACCGCGGGGGGCGAGCACCGGGGAGCTGTTTTTT. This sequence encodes CASSLEPRGASTGELFF.

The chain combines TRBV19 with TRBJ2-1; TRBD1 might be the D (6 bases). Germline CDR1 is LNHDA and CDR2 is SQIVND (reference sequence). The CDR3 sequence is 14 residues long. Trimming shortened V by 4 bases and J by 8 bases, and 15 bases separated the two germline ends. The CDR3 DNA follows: TGTGCCAGTAGTAGCCGACAGGTACTGCATGAGCAGTTCTTC. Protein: CASSSRQVLHEQFF.

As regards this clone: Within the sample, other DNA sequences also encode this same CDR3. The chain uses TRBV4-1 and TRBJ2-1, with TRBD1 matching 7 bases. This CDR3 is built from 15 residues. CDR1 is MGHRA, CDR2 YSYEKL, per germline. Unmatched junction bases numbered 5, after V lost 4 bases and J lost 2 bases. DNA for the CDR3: TGCGCCAGCAGCCCAGGGGGTTTTACCTACAATGAGCAGTTCTTC. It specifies CASSPGGFTYNEQFF.

The CDR3 protein is CAWNQGTGKQPQHF. Here the CDR3 DNA reads TGTGCCTGGAATCAAGGGACAGGGAAACAGCCCCAGCATTTT. The V gene is TRBV30, the J gene TRBJ1-5; 9 nucleotides align to TRBD1. Germline CDR1 reads GTSNPN; CDR2 reads SVGIG (reference sequence). V gave up 4 bases and J gave up 7 bases; unmatched junction bases: 8. This CDR3 has 14 amino acids. The variable domain in full, with the rest retrieved from reference TRBV30 and TRBJ1-5, is SQTIHQWPATLVQPVGSPLSLECTVEGTSNPNLYWYRQAAGRGLQLLFYSVGIGQISSEVPQNLSASRPQDRQFILSSKKLLLSDSGFYLCAWNQGTGKQPQHFGDGTRLSIL.

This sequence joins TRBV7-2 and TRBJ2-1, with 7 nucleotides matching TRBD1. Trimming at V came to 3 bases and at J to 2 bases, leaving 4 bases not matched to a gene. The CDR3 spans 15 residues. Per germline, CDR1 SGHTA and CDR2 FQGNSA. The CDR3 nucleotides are TGTGCCAGCAGCTTTTCAGGGGGTCCCTACAATGAGCAGTTCTTC. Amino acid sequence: CASSFSGGPYNEQFF.

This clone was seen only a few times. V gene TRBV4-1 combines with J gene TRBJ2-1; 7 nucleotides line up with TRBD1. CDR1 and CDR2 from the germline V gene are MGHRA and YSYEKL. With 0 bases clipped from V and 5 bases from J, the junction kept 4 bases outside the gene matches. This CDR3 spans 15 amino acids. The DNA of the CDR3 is TGCGCCAGCAGCCAAGATGGGACAGCTAACAATGAGCAGTTCTTC. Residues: CASSQDGTANNEQFF.

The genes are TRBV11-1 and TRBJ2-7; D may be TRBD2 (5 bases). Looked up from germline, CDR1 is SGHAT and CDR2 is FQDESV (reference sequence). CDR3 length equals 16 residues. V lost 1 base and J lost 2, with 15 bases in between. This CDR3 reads CASSLGPSLAAYEQYF. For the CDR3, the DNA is TGTGCCAGCAGCTTAGGACCTAGCTTGGCGGCCTACGAGCAGTACTTC.